Below, 30 T cell receptor beta chains from the same sample are listed, as sequenced in a study of cytomegalovirus exposure and HLA in healthy donors. Amplification used 60 Vbeta primers and 13 Jbeta primers. Measured with immunoSEQ multiplex PCR; TCRdb has only the in-frame clones, and not every one. The data contain 100,000 to 150,000 clones, more than 70% of them singletons. Sequenced input: PBMCs. The receptors here all came from a human donor in good health.

V and J are TRBV6-5 and TRBJ2-5; no definite D call. The DNA end favors TRBJ2-7, so the J call may be wrong. CDR3 size: 13 residues. From germline, CDR1 is MNHEY and CDR2 SVGAGI. DNA for the CDR3: TGTGCCAGCAGTAGAGACATCCCCTACGAGCAGTACTTC. It is translated as CASSRDIPYEQYF.

The rearrangement links TRBV4-2 to TRBJ1-2, with D perhaps matching TRBD1 (5 bases). The V end was cut by 0 bases, the J end by 8 bases, with 16 bases between. The germline CDR1 and CDR2 sequences are LGHNA and YNFKEQ. The CDR3 spans 15 residues. The CDR3 loop is CASSQDLTRAYGYTF. As DNA, the CDR3 is TGTGCCAGCAGCCAAGATCTTACCAGGGCGTACGGCTACACCTTC.

The chain couples TRBV7-6 to TRBJ1-3; D gene unclear. Germline CDR1 is SGHVS and CDR2 is FNYEAQ. The CDR3 consists of 16 residues. The ends were cut back, 5 bases at V and 1 base at J, with 15 bases in the middle. The CDR3 loop reads CASSISERVSGNTIYF. The CDR3 DNA sequence: TGTGCCAGCAGCATAAGCGAGAGGGTTTCTGGAAACACCATATATTTT.

This chain joins TRBV7-5 and TRBJ2-7; TRBD1, the D gene given by the table, was not confirmed from the DNA. TRBV7-5 is a documented pseudogene. The CDR3 spans 13 residues. Written as DNA, the CDR3 is TGTGCCAGAAGCCTCGGGACAGGGTACGAGCAGTACTTC. Its protein is CARSLGTGYEQYF.

The genes are TRBV5-1 and TRBJ1-1; D might be TRBD1 (5 bases). V was shortened by 4 bases and J by 3 bases, with 16 bases between the two germline ends. CDR3 length: 15 amino acids. Germline assignment: CDR1 SGHRS and CDR2 YFSETQ. The CDR3 protein is CASSPPSGLDTEAFF. In nucleotides, the CDR3 is TGCGCCAGCAGCCCCCCATCAGGGCTAGACACTGAAGCTTTCTTT. Full variable domain (outside the CDR3, taken from reference TRBV5-1 and TRBJ1-1): KAGVTQTPRYLIKTRGQQVTLSCSPISGHRSVSWYQQTPGQGLQFLFEYFSETQRNKGNFPGRFSGRQFSNSRSEMNVSTLELGDSALYLCASSPPSGLDTEAFFGQGTRLTVV.

The rearrangement joins TRBV5-1 to TRBJ2-1; 10 nucleotides match TRBD2. This CDR3 spans 16 amino acids. J gave up 5 bases and V 1 base, and 6 bases lay outside the gene matches. Germline CDR1 SGHRS, CDR2 YFSETQ. Written as DNA, the CDR3 is TGCGCCAGCAGCTTGCTCCTAGCGGGGGCGAACAATGAGCAGTTCTTC. Its translation: CASSLLLAGANNEQFF.

CDR3 in DNA: TGTGCCAGCAGCCGCGCGGCGGTCCCAGAGTCTGGCTACACCTTC. It codes for CASSRAAVPESGYTF. This chain joins TRBV16 and TRBJ1-2, with no clear D. The CDR3 has 15 amino acids. Germline assignment: CDR1 KGHSY and CDR2 FQNENV. Trimming took off 4 bases at V and 7 bases at J, with 19 bases between the two ends.

V gene TRBV4-1 combines with J gene TRBJ1-3; maybe TRBD1 (5 bases). Germline V CDR1 and CDR2: MGHRA, YSYEKL. With 0 bases removed from V and 4 bases from J, the gap between germline ends came to 7 bases. This CDR3 region has 14 residues. This CDR3 is CASSQDRGGNTIYF. The DNA for the CDR3 is TGCGCCAGCAGCCAAGATCGGGGGGGAAACACCATATATTTT.

This chain connects TRBV4-2 to TRBJ2-2; 10 positions agree with TRBD1. The germline gives CDR1 LGHNA, CDR2 YNFKEQ. This CDR3 spans 15 amino acids. The junction had 6 bases not matched to a gene; V was cut back by 4 bases and J by 7 bases. The CDR3 protein is CASSLDRGFSGELFF. DNA of the CDR3: TGTGCCAGCAGCCTGGACAGGGGGTTCAGCGGGGAGCTGTTTTTT.

The chain has TRBV7-9 and TRBJ2-7, with a possible D match to TRBD2 (5 bases). Germline V CDR1 and CDR2: SEHNR, FQNEAQ (reference sequence). This CDR3 spans 14 amino acids. Trimming removed 1 base at V and 5 bases at J, with 12 bases between. CDR3 region: CASSLDVSGHEQYF. Here the CDR3 DNA reads TGTGCCAGCAGCTTAGATGTGAGCGGACACGAGCAGTACTTC.

The gene calls are TRBV4-2 and TRBJ1-1; 8 bases map to TRBD1. With 2 bases clipped from V and 5 bases from J, the junction kept 7 bases outside the gene matches. CDR1 is LGHNA and CDR2 is YNFKEQ in the germline V gene. The CDR3 sequence is 15 residues long. CDR3: CASSQRQGTGTEAFF. CDR3 DNA: TGTGCCAGCAGCCAAAGACAGGGGACGGGAACTGAAGCTTTCTTT.

The rearrangement uses TRBV5-1 and TRBJ2-3; unclear D gene. V lost 0 bases and J lost 4, with 6 bases in between. Germline CDR1 reads SGHRS; CDR2 reads YFSETQ. This CDR3 has 13 residues. The CDR3 sequence: CASSLDPPDTQYF. For the CDR3, the DNA is TGCGCCAGCAGCTTGGATCCTCCAGATACGCAGTATTTT.

The gene calls are TRBV2 and TRBJ2-1; no clear D. Trimming removed 4 bases at V and 1 base at J, with 5 bases between. There are 13 residues in the CDR3. The germline CDR1 and CDR2 sequences are SNHLY and FYNNEI. In nucleotides, the CDR3 is TGTGCCAGCAGTGCACTGTCCTACAATGAGCAGTTCTTC. As protein: CASSALSYNEQFF.

V is TRBV5-1 and J is TRBJ1-2; tentatively, D is TRBD1 (5 bases). The CDR3 runs to 13 residues. CDR1 is SGHRS and CDR2 is YFSETQ in the germline V gene. Trimming left V 0 bases short and J 4 bases short, with 7 bases between. CDR3 residues: CASSLGGTYGYTF. The CDR3 DNA reads TGCGCCAGCAGCTTGGGCGGGACCTATGGCTACACCTTC. Supplemented by reference TRBV5-1 and TRBJ1-2, the full variable domain reads KAGVTQTPRYLIKTRGQQVTLSCSPISGHRSVSWYQQTPGQGLQFLFEYFSETQRNKGNFPGRFSGRQFSNSRSEMNVSTLELGDSALYLCASSLGGTYGYTFGSGTRLTVV.

J is TRBJ2-1 and V is TRBV18; TRBD2 aligns across 7 bases. Germline V gene lookup returns CDR1 KGHSH and CDR2 LQKENI. The length of the CDR3 is 16 residues. V was pared by 4 bases and J by 7 bases, with 13 bases of the junction left unmatched. The CDR3 coding sequence is TGTGCCAGCTCACTAACAGAACCGGGGACTAAAAATGAGCAGTTCTTC. It codes for CASSLTEPGTKNEQFF.

The chain combines TRBV28 with TRBJ1-1, with D possibly TRBD1 on 5 matching bases. The length of the CDR3 is 13 residues. V lost 0 bases and J 5 bases, leaving 7 bases between the germline ends. The V gene's germline CDR1 is MDHEN and CDR2 SYDVKM. CDR3 sequence: CASSLWTVTEAFF. The CDR3 coding sequence is TGTGCCAGCAGTTTATGGACAGTAACTGAAGCTTTCTTT.

The J gene is TRBJ1-2, the V gene TRBV6-5; 9 bases align to TRBD1. There are 16 residues in the CDR3. Germline CDR1 is MNHEY and CDR2 is SVGAGI. With 2 bases clipped from V and 6 bases from J, the junction kept 10 bases outside the gene matches. This CDR3 is CASSYHLGQGLDGYTF. The CDR3 DNA sequence: TGTGCCAGCAGTTACCACCTTGGACAGGGGTTGGATGGCTACACCTTC.

This clone was counted only a few times. V usage is TRBV9 and J usage is TRBJ2-7, with 10 nucleotides matching TRBD2. The CDR3 is 16 residues long. The V and J ends lost 0 bases and 3 bases, in that order; junction bases with no gene match: 6. Per the germline V gene, CDR1 is SGDLS and CDR2 is YYNGEE. The CDR3 DNA reads TGTGCCAGCAGCGTAGGGGGAACTAGCGGGGACTACGAGCAGTACTTC. Translation: CASSVGGTSGDYEQYF.

The V call is TRBV7-2, the J call TRBJ2-7; the D gene is possibly TRBD2 (5 bases). Germline V gives CDR1 SGHTA, CDR2 FQGNSA. The CDR3 loop spans 12 amino acids. Trimming removed 5 bases from V and 6 bases from J, with 11 bases in between. The CDR3, as DNA: TGTGCCAGCAGCCCCGGGGTGGTCGAGCAGTACTTC. Protein product: CASSPGVVEQYF.

This clone was observed a handful of times. This sequence joins TRBV14 and TRBJ1-1; D gene ambiguous. V lost 4 bases and J lost 9, with 15 bases in between. The CDR3 sequence is 13 residues long. CDR1 and CDR2 (germline): SGHDN, FVKESK. In DNA, the CDR3 is TGTGCCAGCAGCCCTTTTGGAGGATCGAAAGCTTTCTTT. Translating it yields CASSPFGGSKAFF.

The chain employs TRBV9 and TRBJ2-3, with D unresolved. The length of the CDR3 is 17 residues. V was shortened by 3 bases and J by 6 bases, with 23 bases between the two germline ends. Germline CDR1 reads SGDLS; CDR2 reads YYNGEE. CDR3 bases: TGTGCCAGCAGCGGCCTGACTGAACGGCCTAATCCGGATACGCAGTATTTT. It codes for CASSGLTERPNPDTQYF.

The chain is built from TRBV5-4 and TRBJ2-2; no clear D. With 1 base removed from V and 1 base from J, the gap between germline ends came to 11 bases. This CDR3 has 16 residues. In germline, CDR1 is SGHNT, CDR2 YYREEE (reference sequence). This CDR3 reads CASSLHSGRNTGELFF. CDR3 DNA: TGTGCCAGCAGCTTGCACTCAGGCCGGAACACCGGGGAGCTGTTTTTT.

This sequence joins TRBV15 and TRBJ2-7; tentative D call: TRBD2 (5 bases). Germline CDR1 LNHNV, CDR2 YYDKDF (reference sequence). The V end lost 0 bases, the J end lost 3 bases, and 18 bases lay between the germline ends. The CDR3 extends over 17 amino acids. The chain's CDR3 is CATSREGTARTLYEQYF. The CDR3 DNA is TGTGCCACCAGCAGAGAGGGTACGGCCAGGACTCTCTACGAGCAGTACTTC.

The V call is TRBV18, the J call TRBJ2-2, with 8 nucleotides matching TRBD1. The V and J ends lost 3 bases and 6 bases, in that order; junction bases with no gene match: 3. Germline CDR1 reads KGHSH; CDR2 reads LQKENI. The CDR3 is 14 residues long. CDR3 in DNA: TGTGCCAGCTCACCGGACAGGGCATCCGGGGAGCTGTTTTTT. Its translation: CASSPDRASGELFF. The complete variable domain, with remaining parts taken from reference TRBV18 and TRBJ2-2, reads NAGVMQNPRHLVRRRGQEARLRCSPMKGHSHVYWYRQLPEEGLKFMVYLQKENIIDESGMPKERFSAEFPKEGPSILRIQQVVRGDSAAYFCASSPDRASGELFFGEGSRLTVL.

This clone was seen only once. The gene calls are TRBV25-1 and TRBJ2-3; D gene unclear. The CDR3 has 13 residues. Deletions cut 7 bases from V and 2 bases from J, with 10 bases between. Germline assignment: CDR1 MGHDK and CDR2 SYGVNS. CDR3 in amino acids: CASTPWATDTQYF. The DNA for the CDR3 is TGTGCCAGCACCCCCTGGGCCACAGATACGCAGTATTTT.

The sample holds a few counts of this clone. The V call is TRBV7-8, the J call TRBJ2-7, with D unresolved. The CDR3 sequence is 12 residues long. Germline V lookup: CDR1 SGHVS, CDR2 FQNEAQ. Trimming cost V 1 base and J 5 bases, with 6 bases left between them. CDR3 bases: TGTGCCAGCAGCTTAGACTTAGACGAGCAGTACTTC. It specifies CASSLDLDEQYF.

The chain is built from TRBV28 and TRBJ1-1; D possibly corresponds to TRBD1 (6 bases). The CDR3 length is 16 residues. Germline CDR1 MDHEN, CDR2 SYDVKM. V lost 5 bases to trimming and J lost 2 bases, with 18 bases between them. CDR3 nucleotides: TGTGCCAGCAGTCCGGCGTGGGGGCGATATAACACTGAAGCTTTCTTT. Protein product: CASSPAWGRYNTEAFF.

V gene TRBV4-1 combines with J gene TRBJ2-5; 9 positions match TRBD1. The J call may be incorrect, as the DNA end agrees better with TRBJ2-7. The CDR3 totals 14 residues. CDR1 and CDR2 (germline): MGHRA, YSYEKL. The CDR3 bases are TGCGCCAGCGGACTAAAGACAGGGGGGTACGAGCAGTACTTC. It yields the protein CASGLKTGGYEQYF.

The V and J genes are TRBV6-1 and TRBJ1-2; 8 bases are a match to TRBD1. CDR1 MNHNS and CDR2 SASEGT come from the germline V gene. This CDR3 region has 15 residues. Losses at the gene ends were 3 bases for V and 4 bases for J; bases not matched to a gene: 7. As DNA, the CDR3 is TGTGCCAGCAGTGACCTATGGACAGGGACCTATGGCTACACCTTC. This gives the protein CASSDLWTGTYGYTF.

This sequence joins TRBV5-1 and TRBJ1-2, with D possibly TRBD1 on 6 matching bases. The CDR3 length is 14 residues. Per germline, CDR1 SGHRS and CDR2 YFSETQ. Trimming cost V 7 bases and J 8 bases, with 21 bases left between them. CDR3 in DNA: TGCGCCAGCGGACAGACAGGTCGGTTTGACGGCTACACCTTC. Translation: CASGQTGRFDGYTF.